Detailed here is one T cell receptor beta chain. The CDR3 is made up of 16 amino acids. Germline CDR1 and CDR2: LGHDT and YNNKEL (reference sequence). Between the trimmed V and J ends, which lost 1 base and 4 bases, there was a span of 16 bases. This entry belongs to a study of blood T cell repertoires in COVID-19. Study overall: Nucleic acid was either cDNA or gDNA, and it came from T cells, B-cell-depleted T cells, or PBMCs.

In the original workflow: Estimates of nucleated cell counts were drawn from the amplification of reference gene primers. Sequenced by immunoSEQ multiplex PCR; TCRdb stores in-frame clones only, minus some. V, J and clone size are those of that table, while D and trimming were read from the DNA. The data contain roughly 160,000 clones, roughly 93% of them singletons. The sample taken for sequencing was peripheral blood. The chain has TRBV3-1 (or the pseudogene TRBV3-2) and TRBJ2-5, with a weak D call TRBD1 (7 bases). The sequence was obtained from a man between 18 and 29 years old with acute or convalescent COVID-19. Here the CDR3 DNA reads TGTGCCAGCAGCCAAGTCGTCCCAGGGGGGCGAGAGACCCAGTACTTC. Encoded protein: CASSQVVPGGRETQYF.